This TCR beta chain was obtained from a study of blood T cell repertoires in COVID-19. Study overall: From the United States, Italy and Spain came samples of acute and convalescent COVID-19. In each case, the material was cDNA or gDNA derived from T cells, B-cell-depleted T cells, or PBMCs.

The CDR3 is 15 residues long. The V gene's germline CDR1 is LNHDA and CDR2 SQIVND (reference sequence). V gave up 5 bases and J gave up 2 bases; unmatched junction bases: 3. The assay was immunoSEQ multiplex PCR, and TCRdb's table has in-frame clones only and misses some. The table lists 85,000 to 120,000 clones, roughly 92% of them singletons. About this clone: Other DNA sequences in this sample translate to the same CDR3.

The sequencing sample was made of peripheral blood. This chain connects TRBV19 to TRBJ1-2, with 12 positions matching TRBD1. This receptor was taken from a woman aged 50 to 60 with COVID-19, enrolled during active disease. CDR3 in DNA: TGTGCCAGTAGTCCAGGGACAGGGGGCAACTATGGCTACACCTTC. It encodes CASSPGTGGNYGYTF.